These 4 T cell receptor beta chains were all obtained from the same sample, sequenced in a study of shared clonotypes between healthy human individuals. Measured with immunoSEQ multiplex PCR; TCRdb has only the in-frame clones, and not every one. The sample has around 600,000 clones, 98% seen once. The naive CD8 population came from CD45RO-negative cells selected for CCR7, without terminally differentiated effector memory CD45RA+ cells. The sequenced sample consisted of naive CD8+ T cells sorted from blood. All receptors come from a man aged 25 to 40 in good health.

The CDR3 sequence: CASRGAREKLFF. The CDR3 DNA reads as TGTGCCAGCCGGGGGGCGCGGGAAAAACTGTTTTTT. The chain recombines TRBV27 with TRBJ1-4; perhaps TRBD1 as D (6 bases). Trimming removed 8 bases from V and 8 bases from J, with 12 bases in between. The CDR3 sequence is 12 residues long. Germline V lookup: CDR1 MNHEY, CDR2 SMNVEV (reference sequence).

The gene calls are TRBV27 and TRBJ1-2; 10 bases line up with TRBD1. CDR1 is MNHEY, CDR2 SMNVEV, per germline (reference sequence). With 2 bases clipped from V and 8 bases from J, the junction kept 8 bases outside the gene matches. The CDR3 contains 15 residues. The chain's CDR3 is CASSLAGTGVRGYTF. As DNA, the CDR3 is TGTGCCAGCAGTTTAGCCGGGACAGGGGTACGCGGCTACACCTTC.

The V call is TRBV21-1, the J call TRBJ2-5; the DNA was not used to check the table's D call, TRBD2. TRBV21-1 is classified as a pseudogene. The CDR3 is 19 residues long. CDR3 loop: CASSNLASGSWDKQETQYF. CDR3 sequence (DNA): TGTGCCAGCAGCAACTTAGCTAGCGGGAGTTGGGACAAACAAGAGACCCAGTACTTC.

The rearrangement links TRBV7-8 to TRBJ1-5, with a weak D call TRBD1 (5 bases). The CDR3 totals 16 residues. V was clipped by 5 bases and J by 3 bases, with 17 bases between them. The V gene's germline CDR1 is SGHVS and CDR2 FQNEAQ. The CDR3, as DNA: TGTGCCAGCAGCCCCTGGGACCGGGCCGCCAATCAGCCCCAGCATTTT. Amino acid sequence: CASSPWDRAANQPQHF. The whole variable domain, filled in from reference TRBV7-8 and TRBJ1-5, reads GAGVSQSPRYKVAKRGQDVALRCDPISGHVSLFWYQQALGQGPEFLTYFQNEAQLDKSGLPSDRFFAERPEGSVSTLKIQRTQQEDSAVYLCASSPWDRAANQPQHFGDGTRLSIL.